These T cell receptor beta chains were read from a single sample in a study of shared clonotypes between healthy human individuals. TCRdb's copy holds only in-frame clones and misses some; the assay was immunoSEQ multiplex PCR. This table holds about 960,000 clones, approximately 80% found once. The sequenced material came from memory CD4+ T cells sorted from blood. The origin of the receptors is a man aged 18 to 30 in good health. Both conserved end residues are part of each CDR3. A D gene is named only where the DNA matches it firmly. Only part of the rows carry a size: once, few, many, or a class if the clone is expanded.

clone size,D gene,V gene,J gene,CDR3 DNA,CDR3 protein
-,-,TRBV11-2,TRBJ2-7,TGTGCCAGCAGCATCGGGGGGCTAGCATACGAGCAGTACTTC,CASSIGGLAYEQYF
-,-,TRBV7-8,TRBJ1-6,TGTGCCAGCAGCTGGGGCCAGAGCCTTAGGTATAATTCACCCCTCCACTTT,CASSWGQSLRYNSPLHF
-,TRBD2,TRBV11-2,TRBJ2-2,TGTGCCAGCAGCTTGGGCGGGGGAGTCCTCGGGGAGCTGTTTTTT,CASSLGGGVLGELFF
few,TRBD2,TRBV10-1,TRBJ2-3,TGCGCCAGCAGCCCTAGCGGGGGGGCCTACGATACGCAGTATTTT,CASSPSGGAYDTQYF
many,TRBD1,TRBV5-1,TRBJ2-5,TGCGCCAGCAGTCCTGGGACAGGCGAAAAGACCCAGTACTTC,CASSPGTGEKTQYF
-,-,TRBV5-4,TRBJ2-1,TGTGCCAGCAGCTTGGCCCACTGGGACTCAAACCGGAATCACAATGAGCAGTTCTTC,CASSLAHWDSNRNHNEQFF
-,TRBD2,TRBV5-1,TRBJ2-7,TGCGCCAGCAGCTCCTCGGGGACTAGCGGGTCCGCCGAGCAGTACTTC,CASSSSGTSGSAEQYF
-,TRBD1,TRBV6-1,TRBJ1-1,TGTGCCAGCATACGACTCGACAGGGGCGGCACTGAAGCTTTCTTT,CASIRLDRGGTEAFF
few,-,TRBV7-9,TRBJ1-1,TGTGCCAGCAGCTTAGCGCTCAGAGCCAAAGATGAAGCTTTCTTT,CASSLALRAKDEAFF
-,-,TRBV5-6,TRBJ1-3,TGTGCCAGCAGCTCAGCAGGAAACACCATATATTTT,CASSSAGNTIYF
-,-,TRBV2,TRBJ2-6,TGTGCCAGCTCCTCTGGGGCCAACGTCCTGACTTTC,CASSSGANVLTF
-,TRBD1,TRBV5-1,TRBJ1-4,TGCGCCAGCAGCTTGGCCGGACAGGGGGGTGAAAAACTGTTTTTT,CASSLAGQGGEKLFF
few,TRBD2,TRBV30,TRBJ2-1,TGTGCCTGGACCGCGAGGGGCCTTTATAGCGGGGTGACCAATGAGCAGTTCTTC,CAWTARGLYSGVTNEQFF
-,TRBD1,TRBV5-5,TRBJ1-1,TGTGCCAGCAGCCGGGGACAGGGGAGAACTGAAGCTTTCTTT,CASSRGQGRTEAFF
once,-,TRBV18,TRBJ1-2,TGTGCCAGCTCACCAGAGGGCTATGGCTACACCTTC,CASSPEGYGYTF
-,TRBD2,TRBV6-1,TRBJ2-5,TGTGCCAGCAGTGCATCTACTAGCGGGAGGGCCGGAGAGACCCAGTACTTC,CASSASTSGRAGETQYF
many,-,TRBV28,TRBJ1-5,TGTGCCAGCAGTTCCATTCAGCCCCAGCATTTT,CASSSIQPQHF
-,-,TRBV27,TRBJ1-5,TGTGCCACCAGGCGGGTCGGGGGAAATCAGCCCCAGCATTTT,CATRRVGGNQPQHF
few,TRBD1,TRBV25-1,TRBJ1-2,TGTGCCAGCAGTAACGAGGGGAGGGGGACAGGGGAGGGAGGCTACACCTTC,CASSNEGRGTGEGGYTF
once,-,TRBV6-5,TRBJ2-3,TGTGCCAGCAGTAAGGACACCTACAGCACAGATACGCAGTATTTT,CASSKDTYSTDTQYF
few,-,TRBV5-1,TRBJ1-2,TGCGCCAGCTCGGGACAAAACTATGGCTACACCTTC,CASSGQNYGYTF
few,TRBD2,TRBV6-6,TRBJ2-1,TGTGCCAGCAGTCCGCGGACTAGCGGGAGACCCAATGAGCAGTTCTTC,CASSPRTSGRPNEQFF
-,TRBD1,TRBV6-5,TRBJ1-2,TGTGCCAGCAGGCCCTCAGGGGGTAAAGGCTATGGCTACACCTTC,CASRPSGGKGYGYTF
-,TRBD1,TRBV10-3,TRBJ1-3,TGTGCCATCAGTGCGGGACAGATCAACTCTGGAAACACCATATATTTT,CAISAGQINSGNTIYF
-,-,TRBV28,TRBJ2-5,TGTGCCAGCAGCAAGACTATGCGCGTGGCCCAGTACTTC,CASSKTMRVAQYF
-,-,TRBV27,TRBJ1-1,TGTGCCAGCAGTTTAAGTCCGGGGAGGGTCCCTGAAGCTTTCTTT,CASSLSPGRVPEAFF
few,-,TRBV7-2,TRBJ1-4,TGTGCCAGCAGCTTCGGACAGACTACTAATGAAAAACTGTTTTTT,CASSFGQTTNEKLFF
few,TRBD1,TRBV2,TRBJ2-5,TGTGCCAGCGTGGGACAGGCTAAAGAGACCCAGTACTTC,CASVGQAKETQYF
-,-,TRBV7-9,TRBJ2-2,TGTGCATATGAGGGAACTTCGGAGACCGGGGAGCTGTTTTTT,CAYEGTSETGELFF
-,TRBD2,TRBV18,TRBJ2-1,TGTGCCAGCTCACGTCGGACTAGCGGGGGGGCCTCCTACAATGAGCAGTTCTTC,CASSRRTSGGASYNEQFF
-,-,TRBV18,TRBJ2-7,TGTGCCAGCTCACCACTCGGGCACGAGCAGTACTTC,CASSPLGHEQYF
-,-,TRBV7-9,TRBJ2-7,TGTGCCAGCAGCTTAGAAGGGGCGCGATACGAGCAGTACTTC,CASSLEGARYEQYF
-,TRBD1,TRBV5-1,TRBJ2-7,TGCGCCAGCGCTACAGGGGGTGGCTACGAGCAGTACTTC,CASATGGGYEQYF
-,TRBD1,TRBV10-3,TRBJ2-7,TGTGCCATCAGTGATGGGGACAGCTCCTACGAGCAGTACTTC,CAISDGDSSYEQYF
-,-,TRBV4-1,TRBJ2-7,TGCGCCAGCAGCCCCCCTGAGACGTACGAGCAGTACTTC,CASSPPETYEQYF
-,TRBD2,TRBV4-3,TRBJ2-7,TGCGCCAGCAGCCGGATACCGACTAGCGGGTACGAGCAGTACTTC,CASSRIPTSGYEQYF
-,-,TRBV6-5,TRBJ2-7,TGTGCCAGCAGTGGAAACGGACCCGCCGAGGAGCAGTACTTC,CASSGNGPAEEQYF
-,-,TRBV10-3,TRBJ2-7,TGTGCCATCGGCGAGGGTCGGAGCTCCTACGAGCAGTACTTC,CAIGEGRSSYEQYF
-,-,TRBV30,TRBJ1-2,TGTGCCTGGAGAATTCCTCTCTTTGGGGGGTATGGCTACACCTTC,CAWRIPLFGGYGYTF
-,-,TRBV27,TRBJ2-7,TGTGCCAGCAGTTCCCTCGGGACCCCATCCTACGAGCAGTACTTC,CASSSLGTPSYEQYF